This T cell receptor beta chain was captured in a study of human T cells and chemical hapten exposure. In its sample, this clonotype was seen many times. As to time point: patch test 3, about 24 weeks after DPC sensitization. Described treatment: therapeutic diphenylcyclopropenone sensitization with weekly scalp DPC. Unmatched junction bases numbered 5, after V lost 5 bases and J lost 2 bases. The CDR3 runs to 15 residues. The germline CDR1 and CDR2 sequences are SGHAT and FQDESV (reference sequence). MiXCR was run by TCRdb on the RACE reads, yielding one entry per CDR3 protein. The sample has around 27,000 distinct CDR3 sequences, 5.8% seen once.

Sequenced here: whole blood, sampled in connection with sensitization to the hapten diphenylcyclopropenone (DPC). The clonotype was recovered from a man younger than 40 with alopecia areata. Some clones in this sample may be carry-over from other donors' samples. This chain joins TRBV11-1 and TRBJ2-7, with TRBD2 identical over 11 bases. The CDR3 region has the DNA TGTGCCAGCAGCATGACTAGCGGGGAAACCTACGAGCAGTACTTC. Protein: CASSMTSGETYEQYF.